This record looks at one T cell receptor (beta chain) sequence and its context. The data were taken from a study of OX40 agonist ivuxolimab in advanced cancers. Produced via immunoSEQ multiplex PCR; TCRdb's table is partial and in-frame only. Altogether some 90,000 clones are present, 80% to 95% being singletons, with the ten largest covering 0.95% to 1.3%. The V end was cut by 6 bases, the J end by 0 bases, with 3 bases between. This CDR3 contains 13 residues. Germline V gives CDR1 MNHNS, CDR2 SASEGT. This TCR was recovered from an adult with an advanced solid tumor such as melanoma, head and neck, liver or kidney cancer. This sample comprised CD4+ or CD8+ T cells sorted from blood, obtained in a trial of the OX40 agonist ivuxolimab. The V and J genes are TRBV6-1 and TRBJ2-6; no firm D call. The CDR3, as DNA: TGTGCCAGCAGGGACTCTGGGGCCAACGTCCTGACTTTC. Its protein is CASRDSGANVLTF.